Detailed here is one T cell receptor beta chain. The antigen remains undetermined. The data derive from a study of cytomegalovirus exposure and HLA in healthy donors. The study, taken as a whole, reports: About 87% or about 30% of the time was how often most TCR beta V segments were productive, according to an earlier analysis.

Germline V gene data show CDR1 as MNHNY and CDR2 as SVGAGI (reference sequence). This CDR3 is built from 14 residues. J was trimmed by 5 bases and V by 6 bases; bases with no gene match: 5. PCR used 60 Vbeta primers and 13 Jbeta primers. Using immunoSEQ multiplex PCR, the repertoire was profiled, and TCRdb retains in-frame clones only, with some absent. This sample has 150,000 to 200,000 clones, with roughly four fifths found just once. The V call is TRBV6-6, the J call TRBJ1-5; 9 bases map to TRBD1. Input material: PBMCs. This TCR was sampled from a man between 45 and 60 years old in good health and CMV-seropositive. Written as DNA, the CDR3 is TGTGCCAGCAGGCCCACAGGGGGCGATCAGCCCCAGCATTTT. Residues: CASRPTGGDQPQHF.